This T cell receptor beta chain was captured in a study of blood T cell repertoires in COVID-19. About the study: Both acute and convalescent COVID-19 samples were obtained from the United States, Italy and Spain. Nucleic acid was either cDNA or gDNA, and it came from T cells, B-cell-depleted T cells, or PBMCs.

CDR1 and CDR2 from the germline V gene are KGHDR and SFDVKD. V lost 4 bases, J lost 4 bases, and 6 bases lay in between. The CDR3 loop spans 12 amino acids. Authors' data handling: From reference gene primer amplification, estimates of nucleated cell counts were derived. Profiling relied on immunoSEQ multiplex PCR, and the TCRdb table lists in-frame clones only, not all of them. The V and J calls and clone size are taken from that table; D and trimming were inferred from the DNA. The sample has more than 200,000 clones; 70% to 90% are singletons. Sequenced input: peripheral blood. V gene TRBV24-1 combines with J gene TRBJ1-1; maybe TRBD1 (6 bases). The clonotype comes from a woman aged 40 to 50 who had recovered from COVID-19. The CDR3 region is CATSDRGTEAFF. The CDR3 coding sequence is TGTGCCACCAGTGACAGGGGCACTGAAGCTTTCTTT.